These T cell receptor beta chains were read from a single sample in a study of identical twins. MiXCR, run by TCRdb on the 5' RACE reads, gives a single entry per CDR3 protein. This sample has approximately 700,000 distinct CDR3 sequences; over 15% occur once, and the top ten carry 10% to 15%. In addition, the sample was reused for a study of T cells expressing NK-cell markers.

Sample: PBMCs. These receptors all stem from a woman younger than 35 in good health. CDR3s include the opening cysteine and the closing phenylalanine or tryptophan. The D gene is left open where the match is weak. The size entry is marked missing in some rows and otherwise reads once, few, many or a size class.

TRBD2	TRBV6-1	TRBJ2-5	few	CASSPLTSGEQETQYF	TGTGCCAGCAGTCCTCTGACTAGCGGGGAACAAGAGACCCAGTACTTC
TRBD2	TRBV9	TRBJ2-7	few	CASSAGTSGNGEQYF	TGTGCCAGCAGCGCCGGGACTAGCGGGAATGGCGAGCAGTACTTC
.	TRBV30	TRBJ2-2	.	CAWSLVGTGELFF	TGTGCCTGGTCACTCGTAGGGACCGGGGAGCTGTTTTTT
.	TRBV7-3	TRBJ2-7	.	CASSRAANSYEQYF	TGTGCCAGCAGCCGCGCAGCAAACTCCTACGAGCAGTACTTC
.	TRBV5-6	TRBJ2-1	.	CASSIAMSSYNEQFF	TGTGCCAGCAGCATCGCTATGAGCTCCTACAATGAGCAGTTCTTC
.	TRBV7-9	TRBJ2-3	once	CASSPVRSTDTQYF	TGTGCCAGCAGTCCGGTACGCAGCACAGATACGCAGTATTTT
.	TRBV12-3/TRBV12-4	TRBJ1-2	few	CASSFRVPGYTF	TGTGCCAGCAGTTTTAGGGTACCTGGCTACACCTTC
TRBD1	TRBV5-1	TRBJ1-6	.	CASSNGQGAIHNSPLHF	TGCGCCAGCAGCAACGGACAGGGGGCAATCCATAATTCACCCCTCCACTTT
.	TRBV3-1	TRBJ2-6	.	CACSVGAGVSSGANVLTF	TGTGCCTGCAGCGTGGGGGCAGGCGTCAGCTCTGGGGCCAACGTCCTGACTTTC
.	TRBV20-1	TRBJ2-3	.	CSARDPATGGGEDTQYF	TGCAGTGCTAGAGATCCGGCCACCGGGGGAGGAGAAGATACGCAGTATTTT
.	TRBV3-1	TRBJ2-3	.	CASSQEAPPDTQYF	TGTGCCAGCAGCCAAGAAGCCCCCCCCGATACGCAGTATTTT
TRBD2	TRBV5-1	TRBJ2-5	few	CASSESSGEETQYF	TGCGCCAGCAGCGAGTCTAGCGGGGAAGAGACCCAGTACTTC
TRBD2	TRBV10-2	TRBJ2-7	many	CASDSRGGSKDEQYF	TGCGCCAGCGACTCTAGGGGAGGGAGTAAGGACGAGCAGTACTTC
TRBD1	TRBV20-1	TRBJ1-2	few	CSAKTGVYGYTF	TGCAGTGCAAAGACAGGGGTCTACGGCTACACCTTC
TRBD1	TRBV6-2/TRBV6-3	TRBJ2-6	few	CASSPGQGMGANVLTF	TGTGCCAGCAGCCCCGGACAGGGAATGGGGGCCAACGTCCTGACTTTC
.	TRBV4-2	TRBJ2-7	.	CASSQEGLGSDSGEQYF	TGTGCCAGCAGCCAAGAGGGCTTGGGGAGTGACTCTGGCGAGCAGTACTTC
TRBD2	TRBV4-2	TRBJ2-3	few	CASSQVAGGDPSTDTQYF	TGTGCCAGCAGCCAAGTTGCGGGGGGAGATCCGTCCACAGATACGCAGTATTTT
TRBD2	TRBV24-1	TRBJ2-2	few	CATSPTAGTSGRGGTGELFF	TGTGCCACCAGTCCCACCGCAGGGACTAGCGGGAGAGGGGGCACCGGGGAGCTGTTTTTT
TRBD2	TRBV12-3/TRBV12-4	TRBJ2-1	few	CASSSQTSGSYNEQFF	TGTGCCAGCAGTTCTCAGACTAGCGGATCCTACAATGAGCAGTTCTTC
.	TRBV5-7	TRBJ2-3	.	CASSQGPRGATEDTQYF	TGTGCCAGCAGCCAAGGCCCCCGCGGGGCCACAGAGGATACGCAGTATTTT
.	TRBV9	TRBJ2-2	.	CASSVARTGELFF	TGTGCCAGCAGCGTAGCACGGACCGGGGAGCTGTTTTTT
.	TRBV12-3/TRBV12-4	TRBJ1-2	many	CASRRTEDRYGYTF	TGTGCCAGCAGACGGACAGAGGACCGCTATGGCTACACCTTC
.	TRBV6-5	TRBJ2-2	few	CASSSLLRDTGELFF	TGTGCCAGCAGTTCCCTCCTTAGGGACACCGGGGAGCTGTTTTTT
TRBD2	TRBV7-6	TRBJ2-1	many	CASSASGGAVEQFF	TGTGCCAGCAGCGCTAGCGGGGGGGCTGTTGAGCAGTTCTTC
.	TRBV6-1	TRBJ2-3	.	CASTERVSGRRDTQYF	TGTGCCAGCACCGAGCGAGTGAGCGGAAGACGAGATACGCAGTATTTT
.	TRBV6-1	TRBJ1-5	few	CASAAGGNQPQHF	TGTGCCAGCGCAGCCGGGGGCAATCAGCCCCAGCATTTT
TRBD1	TRBV6-2/TRBV6-3	TRBJ2-5	few	CASLRDRGQQTQYF	TGTGCCAGCCTTCGGGACAGGGGTCAACAGACCCAGTACTTC
TRBD2	TRBV27	TRBJ2-5	few	CASSSFWLAGAETQYF	TGTGCCAGCAGCTCCTTTTGGCTAGCGGGGGCAGAGACCCAGTACTTC
.	TRBV7-6	TRBJ2-3	few	CASSLALGRSDTQYF	TGTGCCAGCAGCTTAGCTTTAGGGAGGTCAGATACGCAGTATTTT
TRBD2	TRBV20-1	TRBJ2-5	.	CSAAIPGLAAEETQYF	TGCAGTGCCGCTATACCGGGACTAGCGGCTGAAGAGACCCAGTACTTC
.	TRBV11-3	TRBJ2-7	.	CASSSAWAPYEQYF	TGTGCCAGCAGCTCAGCGTGGGCACCCTACGAGCAGTACTTC
.	TRBV12-3/TRBV12-4	TRBJ2-5	few	CASSRGTYGQETQYF	TGTGCCAGCAGTAGGGGGACGTACGGACAAGAGACCCAGTACTTC
TRBD1	TRBV9	TRBJ2-5	few	CASSVAGGKETQYF	TGTGCCAGCAGCGTAGCAGGGGGCAAAGAGACCCAGTACTTC
.	TRBV20-1	TRBJ2-3	.	CSPREPRRSDTQYF	TGCAGTCCGAGGGAGCCTAGGAGATCAGATACGCAGTATTTT
.	TRBV6-2/TRBV6-3	TRBJ1-1	.	CASSSTRTEYYTEAFF	TGTGCCAGCTCAAGTACCCGGACAGAATATTACACTGAAGCTTTCTTT
TRBD2	TRBV27	TRBJ2-3	few	CASRRTSGIRGGTDTQYF	TGTGCCAGCCGCCGGACTAGCGGGATAAGAGGGGGCACAGATACGCAGTATTTT